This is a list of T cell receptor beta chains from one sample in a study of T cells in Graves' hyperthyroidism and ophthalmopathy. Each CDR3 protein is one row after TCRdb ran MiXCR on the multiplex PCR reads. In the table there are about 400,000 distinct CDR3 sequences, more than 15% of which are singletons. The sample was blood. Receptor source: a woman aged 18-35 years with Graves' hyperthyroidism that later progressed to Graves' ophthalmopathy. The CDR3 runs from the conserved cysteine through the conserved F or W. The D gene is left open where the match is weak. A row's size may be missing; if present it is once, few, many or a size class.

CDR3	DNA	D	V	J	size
CASSLTTGVYEQYF	TGCGCCAGCAGCTTGACCACAGGGGTCTACGAGCAGTACTTC	TRBD1	TRBV5-1	TRBJ2-7	-
CAWSAAYYNEQFF	TGTGCCTGGAGTGCCGCGTATTACAATGAGCAGTTCTTC	-	TRBV30	TRBJ2-1	many
CASRSRDQFEQYF	TGTGCCAGCAGGTCCCGGGACCAATTCGAGCAGTACTTC	-	TRBV28	TRBJ2-7	-
CSASYSGIRTEQFF	TGCAGTGCTAGTTATAGCGGGATAAGGACTGAGCAGTTCTTC	TRBD2	TRBV20-1	TRBJ2-1	few
CASRPTDRAHTEAFF	TGTGCCAGCAGACCCACCGACAGGGCGCACACTGAAGCTTTCTTT	TRBD1	TRBV12-3/TRBV12-4	TRBJ1-1	-
CASGLAGGDEQFF	TGTGCCAGCGGTCTAGCGGGAGGGGATGAGCAGTTCTTC	TRBD2	TRBV28	TRBJ2-1	many
CASSLWGRPEVGDGYTF	TGTGCCAGCAGTTTATGGGGGCGTCCAGAAGTGGGTGACGGCTACACCTTC	-	TRBV12-3/TRBV12-4	TRBJ1-2	few
CASSFLREQYF	TGTGCCAGCAGCTTTTTACGCGAGCAGTACTTC	-	TRBV5-4	TRBJ2-7	-
CASSWNRGNSPLHF	TGTGCCAGCAGTTGGAATAGGGGTAATTCACCCCTCCACTTT	-	TRBV27	TRBJ1-6	-
CASRRDSAKFSGNTIYF	TGTGCCAGCAGGCGGGACAGCGCCAAATTTTCCGGAAACACCATATATTTT	TRBD1	TRBV28	TRBJ1-3	once
CASSDKIARVNEQFF	TGTGCCAGCAGTGATAAGATAGCGCGTGTCAATGAGCAGTTCTTC	-	TRBV2	TRBJ2-1	many
CASSLEGAGFSYEQYF	TGCGCCAGCAGCTTGGAGGGAGCGGGCTTCTCCTACGAGCAGTACTTC	-	TRBV5-1	TRBJ2-7	-
CSARPPGLAGLRAMRNEQFF	TGCAGTGCTAGACCTCCGGGACTAGCGGGACTTCGTGCTATGAGGAATGAGCAGTTCTTC	TRBD2	TRBV20-1	TRBJ2-1	-
CASSVSGSSYEQYF	TGTGCCAGCTCCGTAAGTGGGAGCTCCTACGAGCAGTACTTC	-	TRBV18	TRBJ2-7	many
CASSLQEGRAKTQYF	TGTGCCAGCAGCCTCCAAGAAGGGAGGGCCAAAACGCAGTATTTT	TRBD2	TRBV11-2	TRBJ2-3	many
CASTGDQETQYF	TGTGCCAGCACCGGGGATCAAGAGACCCAGTACTTC	-	TRBV2	TRBJ2-5	many
CASSQRGQGINEQFF	TGTGCCAGCAGTCAAAGGGGACAGGGGATAAATGAGCAGTTCTTC	TRBD1	TRBV2	TRBJ2-1	many
CASSLFLREAKNIQYF	TGCGCCAGCAGCCTCTTTCTCAGGGAAGCCAAAAACATTCAGTACTTC	-	TRBV5-1	TRBJ2-4	many
CASSPPGAGVETQYF	TGTGCCAGCTCACCACCGGGAGCGGGAGTGGAGACCCAGTACTTC	TRBD2	TRBV18	TRBJ2-5	many
CASSFKGLNEQFF	TGTGCCAGCAGCTTTAAGGGCTTGAATGAGCAGTTCTTC	-	TRBV7-9	TRBJ2-1	-
CAWVRQGSNSPLHF	TGTGCCTGGGTTCGACAGGGGAGTAATTCACCCCTCCACTTT	TRBD1	TRBV30	TRBJ1-6	-
CASSLGDGSQETQYF	TGCGCCAGCAGCTTGGGGGACGGCAGCCAAGAGACCCAGTACTTC	-	TRBV5-1	TRBJ2-5	few
CASSQDRRGSGTDTQYF	TGTGCCAGCAGCCAAGATCGGCGGGGTAGTGGCACAGATACGCAGTATTTT	-	TRBV27	TRBJ2-3	many
CASYSTGMDYGYTF	TGTGCCAGCTACTCGACAGGGATGGACTATGGCTACACCTTC	TRBD1	TRBV6-1	TRBJ1-2	-
CSARVAGEGNEQFF	TGCAGTGCTAGGGTAGCGGGAGAGGGGAATGAGCAGTTCTTC	TRBD2	TRBV20-1	TRBJ2-1	-
CASSLGVRQPQHF	TGTGCCAGCAGTTTAGGGGTCAGGCAGCCCCAGCATTTT	-	TRBV28	TRBJ1-5	many
CATSRDLTDTEAFF	TGTGCCACCAGCAGAGATCTAACAGACACTGAAGCTTTCTTT	-	TRBV15	TRBJ1-1	few
CASMVASGSPGELFF	TGCGCCAGCATGGTGGCTAGCGGGAGTCCCGGGGAGCTGTTTTTT	TRBD2	TRBV5-1	TRBJ2-2	-
CASSQGLSSDSPLHF	TGTGCCAGCAGTCAGGGTCTCTCGTCGGATTCACCCCTCCACTTT	-	TRBV6-1	TRBJ1-6	-
CASRQYSASAGYTF	TGTGCCAGCAGGCAATATTCTGCCTCCGCTGGCTACACCTTC	-	TRBV6-1	TRBJ1-2	many
CASSLAGTGLSYEQYF	TGTGCCAGCAGCTTAGCCGGGACAGGGTTGTCCTACGAGCAGTACTTC	TRBD1	TRBV7-9	TRBJ2-7	many
CASGLGGRSTDTQYF	TGTGCCAGCGGTCTGGGGGGGCGAAGCACAGATACGCAGTATTTT	-	TRBV2	TRBJ2-3	many
CSVRVLRGIGNNEQFF	TGCAGCGTTAGGGTGTTACGCGGGATAGGCAACAATGAGCAGTTCTTC	-	TRBV29-1	TRBJ2-1	many
CASASGTSATDTQYF	TGTGCCAGCGCCTCCGGGACTAGCGCCACAGATACGCAGTATTTT	TRBD2	TRBV6-8	TRBJ2-3	-
CASRSGLAYETQYF	TGTGCCAGCAGATCGGGACTAGCGTATGAGACCCAGTACTTC	TRBD2	TRBV28	TRBJ2-5	-
CAIGSSGYTGELFF	TGTGCCATCGGGTCGTCAGGGTACACCGGGGAGCTGTTTTTT	-	TRBV10-3	TRBJ2-2	few